Presented here are 8 T cell receptor beta chains from one specimen sequenced in a study of CD8+ T cells in alopecia areata. Following extraction, RNA underwent reverse transcription to cDNA, which served as the sequencing template. This table comes from immunoSEQ multiplex PCR, and its TCRdb copy is limited to in-frame clones, with some not included. The sample lists some 190,000 clones, around 56% seen once, with about 0.69% in the top ten. Treatment noted: oral pan-JAK inhibitor, 5-10 mg twice daily. The sample in question was CD4+ T cells sorted from blood, obtained at week 4, from a patient treated with tofacitinib. All receptors derive from a human donor with alopecia areata.

A few counts support this clone. This rearrangement joins TRBV29-1 to TRBJ2-1; perhaps TRBD2 as D (5 bases). Germline CDR1 SQVTM, CDR2 ANQGSEA. V gave up 8 bases and J gave up 5 bases, with 10 bases separating them. There are 11 residues in the CDR3. The CDR3, as DNA: TGCAGCATCACCGGGGACAATGAGCAGTTCTTC. Translating it yields CSITGDNEQFF.

The J gene is TRBJ2-1, the V gene TRBV29-1; 12 bases line up with TRBD2. This CDR3 comprises 16 residues. Germline V CDR1 and CDR2: SQVTM, ANQGSEA. V gave up 6 bases and J gave up 9 bases; unmatched junction bases: 15. For the CDR3, the DNA is TGCAGCGTGACCGCACGAAAGACTAGCGGGAGCGCTGAGCAGTTCTTC. It codes for CSVTARKTSGSAEQFF.

The chain combines TRBV27 with TRBJ2-7; TRBD2 agrees at 8 bases. The V and J ends lost 5 bases and 2 bases, in that order; junction bases with no gene match: 17. This CDR3 is built from 18 residues. Germline loops: CDR1 MNHEY, CDR2 SMNVEV (reference sequence). The CDR3 loop reads CASSLKDGLANPTYEQYF. The DNA of the CDR3 is TGTGCCAGCAGTCTAAAGGACGGACTAGCAAACCCAACCTACGAGCAGTACTTC.

The rearrangement uses TRBV30 and TRBJ2-1; D not certain. Trimming stripped 3 bases from V and 12 bases from J, with 15 bases between. Germline CDR1 GTSNPN, CDR2 SVGIG (reference sequence). CDR3 length equals 12 residues. CDR3 sequence reads: CAWSLRHSGQFF. As DNA, the CDR3 is TGTGCCTGGAGCTTAAGACATTCTGGGCAGTTCTTC.

Comments on this clone: This same CDR3 is encoded by further DNA sequences in the sample. The chain links TRBV29-1 to TRBJ1-3; possibly TRBD1 for D (5 bases). Germline CDR1 SQVTM, CDR2 ANQGSEA. The CDR3 is 13 amino acids. The V and J ends lost 2 bases and 1 base respectively, with 6 bases between them. Here the CDR3 DNA reads TGCAGCGTTGAAAGGGGATCTGGAAACACCATATATTTT. It yields the protein CSVERGSGNTIYF.

In its sample, this clone was seen a few times. The chain employs TRBV19 and TRBJ2-1, with no clear D. From germline, CDR1 is LNHDA and CDR2 SQIVND (reference sequence). The CDR3 covers 15 residues. The V gene lost 2 bases and the J gene lost 0 bases, with 8 bases spanning the gap. The DNA for the CDR3 is TGTGCCAGTAGTATATCGCAGGCCTCCTACAATGAGCAGTTCTTC. This gives the protein CASSISQASYNEQFF.

This clone was picked up a small number of times. Other DNA sequences in this sample translate to the same CDR3. The chain couples TRBV7-2 to TRBJ2-3; D is unresolved. The germline V gene encodes CDR1 SGHTA and CDR2 FQGNSA. The ends were cut back, 5 bases at V and 3 bases at J, with 12 bases in the middle. This CDR3 has 14 residues. CDR3 amino acids: CASSPQARTDTQYF. The CDR3 nucleotides read TGTGCCAGCAGCCCCCAAGCAAGGACAGATACGCAGTATTTT.

Written as DNA, the CDR3 is TGTGCCAGCAGCTTCTTCCTAGCGGGAGGGGGAGAGCAGTACTTC. Translation: CASSFFLAGGGEQYF. The gene calls are TRBV7-2 and TRBJ2-7, with 12 bases fitting TRBD2. V was clipped by 3 bases and J by 7 bases; unmatched bases: 7. CDR3 size: 15 residues. Germline CDR1 is SGHTA and CDR2 is FQGNSA.